Listed below are T cell receptor beta chains from one sample, sequenced in a study of response to subunit inactivated influenza vaccine. Using its own MiXCR run on the RT-PCR reads, TCRdb lists one record per CDR3 protein. The profile shows around 200,000 distinct CDR3 sequences, about a tenth of them singletons. Sequences were derived from non-naive T cells sorted from PBMCs, sampled on the day of vaccination. All receptors come from a man aged 50-59 years who received an inactivated influenza vaccine. CDR3s leave out the opening cysteine and the closing phenylalanine or tryptophan. Fields, in order: clone size, V gene, J gene, CDR3 protein. Some rows mark clone size as missing; the rest say once, few, many or name a class of expanded clone.

few,TRBV3-1,TRBJ2-7,ASSQGGGSYEQY
.,TRBV20-1,TRBJ2-1,SARVLEYEQF
.,TRBV4-2,TRBJ2-7,ASSQVPRNLLSYEQY
.,TRBV20-1,TRBJ2-5,SASAYPLAGQETQY
.,TRBV11-2,TRBJ1-4,ASSLGIGTGVEKLF
.,TRBV6-2/TRBV6-3,TRBJ1-2,ASSWPQGNYGYT
many,TRBV27,TRBJ2-7,ASSPRGQGTYEQY
few,TRBV30,TRBJ1-2,AWSVGQGAYGYT
many,TRBV5-4,TRBJ2-3,ASSSDRTDTQY
few,TRBV6-2/TRBV6-3,TRBJ2-4,ASSYLYTLAKNIQY
many,TRBV7-8,TRBJ2-1,ASSLGGPPLYNEQF
few,TRBV13,TRBJ2-7,ASSFSGRGYEQY
.,TRBV20-1,TRBJ1-2,SAAPGGRDYNYGYT
.,TRBV28,TRBJ2-3,ASSFGMGLLAGGTDTQY
.,TRBV5-1,TRBJ1-1,ATRDMGDTEAF
many,TRBV10-3,TRBJ2-3,AISVTSTDTQY
few,TRBV5-1,TRBJ1-2,ASANTAGNYGYT
few,TRBV21-1,TRBJ2-1,ASSKEKPRNRGSYNEQF
few,TRBV27,TRBJ1-2,ASSRTIQSDYGYT
.,TRBV12-3/TRBV12-4,TRBJ2-2,ASSLSENTGELF
few,TRBV10-3,TRBJ2-5,AISESSSGGQETQY
few,TRBV9,TRBJ2-7,ASSVRPDGGEQY
many,TRBV13,TRBJ2-7,ASSNRDSEQY
many,TRBV12-3/TRBV12-4,TRBJ1-2,ASSRGQGVIYGYT
many,TRBV5-6,TRBJ2-5,ASSPLYMGSQETQY
.,TRBV4-3,TRBJ1-1,ASSSDRGGTEAF
many,TRBV12-3/TRBV12-4,TRBJ2-1,ASTLRSTTYNEQF
.,TRBV30,TRBJ2-1,AWGYYNEQF
few,TRBV4-1,TRBJ1-5,ASSQNLGTGAYSNQPQH
.,TRBV27,TRBJ2-1,ASTSRERNEQF
few,TRBV7-2,TRBJ2-3,ASSSPGRVTDTQY
many,TRBV20-1,TRBJ2-3,SATASTDTQY
many,TRBV29-1,TRBJ2-2,SVEKGRNTGELF
.,TRBV3-1,TRBJ2-1,ASSQGGLTGEQF
many,TRBV12-3/TRBV12-4,TRBJ2-7,ASSLWSGGNYEQY
.,TRBV28,TRBJ1-2,ASSVGGPANYGYT
.,TRBV14,TRBJ2-2,ASSQFEGGNTGELF
.,TRBV7-9,TRBJ1-4,ASSFIGNNEKLF
few,TRBV27,TRBJ2-1,ASTTPGRDRIDYNEQF
.,TRBV28,TRBJ1-5,ASRPGGTGQPQH
.,TRBV4-1,TRBJ2-1,ASSQDSDLDRSEQL
few,TRBV20-1,TRBJ2-2,SAQDNRGSGELF
many,TRBV11-2,TRBJ2-7,ASSSISYEQY
many,TRBV12-3/TRBV12-4,TRBJ1-5,ASSPGQGWNQPQH
many,TRBV28,TRBJ1-2,ASSRNYGYT